This T cell receptor beta chain was identified during a study of cytomegalovirus exposure and HLA in healthy donors. Study-wide results and limits: CMV serostatus was the sole immune exposure data available.

On this clone itself: Antigen specificity is unknown.

Nominally healthy donors were sampled, though unrecorded immune exposures were likely. The germline gives CDR1 ENHRY, CDR2 SYGVKD. V was shortened by 0 bases and J by 7 bases, with 13 bases between the two germline ends. CDR3 length equals 16 residues. Both 60 Vbeta primers and 13 Jbeta primers went into the PCR. TCRdb's table, derived via immunoSEQ multiplex PCR, lists solely in-frame clones and lacks some. The sample table sets out some 130,000 clones. The TCR was taken from an older woman in good health and CMV-seronegative. The chain employs TRBV10-3 and TRBJ1-6, with no clear D. The sample taken for sequencing was PBMCs. The DNA of the CDR3 is TGTGCCATCAGTGAGTCGTTGGGCCGGAGGAATTCACCCCTCCACTTT. Translating gives CAISESLGRRNSPLHF.